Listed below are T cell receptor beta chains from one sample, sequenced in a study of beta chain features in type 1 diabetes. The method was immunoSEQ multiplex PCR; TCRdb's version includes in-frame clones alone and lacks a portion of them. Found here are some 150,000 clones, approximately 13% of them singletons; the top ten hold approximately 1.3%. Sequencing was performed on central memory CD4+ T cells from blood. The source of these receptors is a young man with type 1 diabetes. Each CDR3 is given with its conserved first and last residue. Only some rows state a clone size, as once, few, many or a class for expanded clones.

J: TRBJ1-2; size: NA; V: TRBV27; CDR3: CATRSGREVDYGYTF
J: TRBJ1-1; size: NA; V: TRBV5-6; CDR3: CASSRTGQTIFEAFF
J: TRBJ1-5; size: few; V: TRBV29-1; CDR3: CSVTSYYSNQPQHF
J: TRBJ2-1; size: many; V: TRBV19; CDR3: CASSTGRNEQFF
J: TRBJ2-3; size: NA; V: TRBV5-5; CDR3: CASSIRTSGNTDTQYF
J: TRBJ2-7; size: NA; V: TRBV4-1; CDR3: CASSHNSMGLQGYEQYF
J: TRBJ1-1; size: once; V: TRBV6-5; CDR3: CASRFGENTEAFF
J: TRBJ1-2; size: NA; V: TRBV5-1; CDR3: CASSGGTVGYTF
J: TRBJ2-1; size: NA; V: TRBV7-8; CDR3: CASSLARDNEQFF
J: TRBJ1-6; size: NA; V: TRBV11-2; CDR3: CASSIGAVIYNSPLHF
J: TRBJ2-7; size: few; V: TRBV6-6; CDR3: CASSRTGFEQYF
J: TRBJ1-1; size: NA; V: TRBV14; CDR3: CASSQGLSSAEAFF
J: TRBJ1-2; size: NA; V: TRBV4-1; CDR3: CASSHRENYGYTF